The subject of this entry is one T cell receptor beta chain. Its cognate antigen is unknown. The TCRbeta library was prepared with unique molecular identifiers. TCRdb passed the PCR reads through MiXCR, listing each CDR3 protein once. The top ten hold less than 40% of the sample, which has approximately 190,000 distinct CDR3 sequences, around 7.7% seen once. These data are taken from a study of T-cell reconstitution after alpha-beta-depleted transplantation in children. Notes on the study in general: By one year post-transplant, T-cell counts and diversity largely arose from T cells that were newly produced. Several patients had high TCRbeta diversity at day 60; it came from surviving recipient T cells and thymic progenitors. Expanded graft clones numbering several hundred reportedly gave rise to alpha-beta T cells about two months after transplant.

This CDR3 is 14 amino acids long. The germline V gene encodes CDR1 DFQATT and CDR2 SNEGSKA (reference sequence). V was shortened by 2 bases and J by 2 bases, with 10 bases between the two germline ends. V usage is TRBV20-1 and J usage is TRBJ1-5, with D tentatively TRBD1 (5 bases). Here the sequenced sample was PBMCs, mostly from graft donor cells, taken 360 days after TCRalphabeta/CD19-depleted stem cell transplant. The origin of this receptor is a male patient under 10 years old who had a stem cell transplant for acute myeloid leukemia, so the T cells may come from the graft donor. CDR3 region: CSARSGGGNQPQHF. CDR3 DNA sequence: TGCAGTGCTAGATCGGGGGGAGGCAATCAGCCCCAGCATTTT.